The 8 T cell receptor beta chains presented below share a single source sample, sequenced in a study of T cells in tuberculosis. Clones were read by immunoSEQ multiplex PCR, and TCRdb kept only the in-frame ones, dropping some. The sample records about 43,000 clones, around 94% being singletons. The sequenced sample consisted of PBMCs. These receptors were collected from a donor between 10 and 35 years old with latent tuberculosis or without tuberculosis infection. Some clones in this sample may be carry-over from other donors' samples.

The chain couples TRBV5-4 to TRBJ1-2, with D hard to call. Germline values: CDR1 SGHNT, CDR2 YYREEE (reference sequence). V shed 4 bases and J shed 0 bases, with 16 bases lying between them. This CDR3 has 16 residues. For the CDR3, the DNA is TGTGCCAGCAGCCCGTCCCCCGGGAGGTCTAACTATGGCTACACCTTC. This translates into CASSPSPGRSNYGYTF.

The J gene is TRBJ1-3, the V gene TRBV6-4; 7 bases line up with TRBD1. The V gene's germline CDR1 is MRHNA and CDR2 SNTAGT. J lost 0 bases, V lost 2 bases, and 4 bases had no gene match. CDR3 length: 16 residues. The CDR3 DNA sequence: TGTGCCAGCAGTGACCGAGGGACAGCCTCTGGAAACACCATATATTTT. It translates to CASSDRGTASGNTIYF.

The chain uses TRBV10-3 and TRBJ2-5; the D is unclear. This CDR3 region has 13 residues. V was cut by 3 bases and J by 4 bases, with 9 bases left in between. Germline CDR1 reads ENHRY; CDR2 reads SYGVKD. The CDR3 DNA is TGTGCCATCAGTGAATCGGGTGCAGAGACCCAGTACTTC. As protein: CAISESGAETQYF.

This sequence joins TRBV18 and TRBJ2-7, with 7 bases that match TRBD1. Germline assignment: CDR1 KGHSH and CDR2 LQKENI. CDR3 length: 16 residues. V was pared by 0 bases and J by 2 bases, with 7 bases of the junction left unmatched. The CDR3 protein is CASSPPGTARPYEQYF. The CDR3 DNA sequence: TGTGCCAGCTCACCACCGGGGACAGCGCGACCCTACGAGCAGTACTTC.

J is TRBJ1-1 and V is TRBV18; 9 bases match TRBD1. Germline-derived CDR1 and CDR2 are KGHSH and LQKENI. Unmatched junction bases numbered 5, after V lost 3 bases and J lost 6 bases. The CDR3 is 14 amino acids. The CDR3 here is CASSPDRGDPEAFF. The CDR3 DNA reads as TGTGCCAGCTCACCGGACAGGGGAGACCCTGAAGCTTTCTTT.

The rearrangement links TRBV9 to TRBJ1-2; 12 bases line up with TRBD1. Germline V gives CDR1 SGDLS, CDR2 YYNGEE. The CDR3 loop spans 17 amino acids. V shed 4 bases and J 1 base; nucleotides not matched to a gene: 8. Here the CDR3 reads CASSPEGQGARNYGYTF. DNA for the CDR3: TGTGCCAGCAGCCCGGAGGGACAGGGGGCCCGTAACTATGGCTACACCTTC.

Only a few counts were recorded for this clone. The chain is built from TRBV2 and TRBJ2-5, with D uncertain. The CDR3 is made up of 11 amino acids. V was pared by 6 bases and J by 5 bases, with 7 bases between. Per the germline V gene, CDR1 is SNHLY and CDR2 is FYNNEI. The CDR3 nucleotides read TGTGCCAGCAGGAGTAGCGAGACCCAGTACTTC. This encodes CASRSSETQYF.

CDR3 residues: CASSLQGSYGYTF. In DNA form, the CDR3 reads TGTGCCAGCAGTTTACAGGGCTCCTATGGCTACACCTTC. The rearrangement joins TRBV27 to TRBJ1-2, with D possibly matching TRBD1 (5 bases). The CDR3 runs 13 residues. Trimming pared 2 bases from V and 4 bases from J, leaving 8 bases between. The germline gives CDR1 MNHEY, CDR2 SMNVEV (reference sequence).